One T cell receptor beta chain is described in this entry. Its antigen is unknown. Germline values: CDR1 LNHNV, CDR2 YYDKDF (reference sequence). Trimming cost V 5 bases and J 6 bases; bases outside gene matches: 12. The CDR3 loop spans 15 amino acids. Profiling relied on immunoSEQ multiplex PCR, and the TCRdb table lists in-frame clones only, not all of them. The sample holds around 100,000 clones, 87% seen once. This record belongs to a study of PD-L1 blockade in urothelial cancer. Overall study: Bladder-origin urothelial cancer in males described about nine tenths of the roughly 29 patients.

Time point indicated: pretreatment peripheral blood. Whole-study findings and limits: Having blood TCR clonality under the median before treatment predicted better survival.

The chain has TRBV15 and TRBJ2-7, with 8 bases aligning to TRBD1. The clonotype originates from a man in his sixties with urothelial cancer. Here the sequenced sample was PBMCs, taken around atezolizumab (anti-PD-L1) treatment. This CDR3 reads CATSGPGQAGREQYF. CDR3 sequence (DNA): TGTGCCACCAGCGGACCGGGACAGGCAGGACGCGAGCAGTACTTC.